Presented here are 22 T cell receptor beta chains from one specimen sequenced in a study of brain T cells in children with intractable seizures. Indicated time point: blood from clinic visit 5 months post-surgery; TSC patient then seizure free. Using immunoSEQ multiplex PCR, the repertoire was profiled, and TCRdb retains in-frame clones only, with some absent. The sample contains 340,000 or so clones, nearly 95% of which appear only once. Specimen: peripheral blood, collected more than 4 months after surgery. Every receptor here comes from a boy in the first two years of life with tuberous sclerosis and intractable seizures.

V gene TRBV19 combines with J gene TRBJ1-1, with no clear D. This CDR3 region has 12 residues. Trimming left V 3 bases short and J 3 bases short, with 5 bases between. The germline V gene has CDR1 LNHDA and CDR2 SQIVND (reference sequence). The chain's CDR3 is CASSIQDTEAFF. The CDR3 coding sequence is TGTGCCAGTAGTATCCAGGACACTGAAGCTTTCTTT.

This chain uses TRBV27 with TRBJ1-1; D is perhaps TRBD1 (6 bases). Germline CDR1 MNHEY, CDR2 SMNVEV (reference sequence). The CDR3 contains 15 residues. Trimming pared 4 bases from V and 5 bases from J, leaving 17 bases between. In DNA, the CDR3 is TGTGCCAGCAGTTCGCCGACAGGAGAGGCTACTGAAGCTTTCTTT. Translated: CASSSPTGEATEAFF.

The chain employs TRBV2 and TRBJ2-3; 8 bases agree with TRBD1. The CDR3 covers 13 residues. The germline V gene has CDR1 SNHLY and CDR2 FYNNEI. Trimming at V came to 6 bases and at J to 14 bases, leaving 13 bases not matched to a gene. In nucleotides, the CDR3 is TGTGCCAGCAGCGAGGGGGACAGGACCCCGGGGTATTTT. Translated, it gives CASSEGDRTPGYF.

This clone has just a few counts. The genes are TRBV6-5 and TRBJ1-1; D is unresolved. The CDR3 sequence is 14 residues long. With 2 bases removed from V and 0 bases from J, the gap between germline ends came to 7 bases. Germline V gene sequence: CDR1 MNHEY, CDR2 SVGAGI. CDR3 sequence (DNA): TGTGCCAGCAGTTACGAGATGGTGAACACTGAAGCTTTCTTT. Protein product: CASSYEMVNTEAFF.

V and J are TRBV2 and TRBJ1-3; D is uncertain. V was clipped by 5 bases and J by 4 bases, with 6 bases between them. CDR3 size: 12 residues. CDR1 and CDR2 (germline): SNHLY, FYNNEI. In nucleotides, the CDR3 is TGTGCCAGCAGTCCCAGCGGAAACACCATATATTTT. It specifies CASSPSGNTIYF.

The V gene is TRBV4-1, the J gene TRBJ1-1; no reliable D call. V lost 0 bases and J 5 bases, leaving 16 bases between the germline ends. CDR3 length: 16 residues. In germline, CDR1 is MGHRA, CDR2 YSYEKL. The CDR3 DNA reads as TGCGCCAGCAGCCAAGATGGGCGGGGTGTAAAAACTGAAGCTTTCTTT. This sequence encodes CASSQDGRGVKTEAFF.

The J gene is TRBJ1-2, the V gene TRBV6-5, with D possibly being TRBD1 (6 bases). This CDR3 has 15 residues. Germline values: CDR1 MNHEY, CDR2 SVGAGI. V was trimmed by 1 base and J by 10 bases, leaving 19 bases between them. In DNA form, the CDR3 reads TGTGCCAGCAGTTACTTAAAGACAGGCTCTATGGACTACACCTTC. Residues: CASSYLKTGSMDYTF.

The chain has TRBV3-1 (or the pseudogene TRBV3-2) and TRBJ1-5, with 7 bases aligning to TRBD1. The CDR3 is 17 amino acids. The trim removed 1 base at V and 2 bases at J, leaving 8 bases unmatched. Germline lookup yields CDR1 LGHDT and CDR2 YNNKEL (reference sequence). The CDR3 nucleotides read TGTGCCAGCAGCCAAGGGGGGGGAGGGGGCGGCAATCAGCCCCAGCATTTT. It yields the protein CASSQGGGGGGNQPQHF.

V gene TRBV10-3 combines with J gene TRBJ2-1; D possibly matches TRBD1 or TRBD2 (5 bases each). From germline, CDR1 is ENHRY and CDR2 SYGVKD. Trimming took 8 bases from V and 10 from J, leaving 12 bases between them. CDR3 length equals 11 residues. DNA for the CDR3: TGTGCCATCGAAAGCGAGGGGGAGCAGTTCTTC. It encodes CAIESEGEQFF.

This chain uses TRBV11-1 with TRBJ1-6, with TRBD1 matching over 7 bases. The germline V gene has CDR1 SGHAT and CDR2 FQDESV (reference sequence). The V and J ends lost 5 bases and 13 bases, in that order; junction bases with no gene match: 14. The CDR3 runs 15 residues. The CDR3 here is CASSTHGTVPIPLHF. The CDR3 DNA reads TGTGCCAGCAGCACCCACGGGACAGTCCCCATCCCCCTCCACTTT.

The V call is TRBV7-9, the J call TRBJ2-7; TRBD1 matches at 9 bases. The CDR3 spans 16 residues. The germline gives CDR1 SEHNR, CDR2 FQNEAQ (reference sequence). With V trimmed by 5 bases and J by 3 bases, 11 bases remained unmatched. CDR3 sequence (DNA): TGTGCCAGCAGCCCGGGACAGGGCCTCTCCAACTACGAGCAGTACTTC. Translation gives CASSPGQGLSNYEQYF.

The chain carries TRBV28 and TRBJ1-5; 8 nucleotides align to TRBD1. Germline trimming cut 3 bases from V and 4 bases from J; bases unmatched to any gene: 8. Germline CDR1 reads MDHEN; CDR2 reads SYDVKM. The CDR3 runs to 16 residues. DNA for the CDR3: TGTGCCAGCAGTTTTACCGGGACAGGCGGTAATCAGCCCCAGCATTTT. It codes for CASSFTGTGGNQPQHF.

V gene TRBV3-1 (or the pseudogene TRBV3-2) combines with J gene TRBJ1-2, with TRBD1 identical over 7 bases. The CDR3 covers 14 residues. The J segment lost 2 bases and the V segment lost 4 bases, leaving 4 bases of the junction unmatched. CDR1 LGHDT and CDR2 YNNKEL come from the germline V gene (reference sequence). This CDR3 is CASSLPTGNYGYTF. DNA of the CDR3: TGTGCCAGCAGCCTCCCGACAGGGAACTATGGCTACACCTTC.

This chain uses TRBV27 with TRBJ2-3, with D possibly being TRBD1 or TRBD2 (6 bases each). Germline V gives CDR1 MNHEY, CDR2 SMNVEV (reference sequence). V lost 5 bases and J lost 4, with 10 bases in between. The CDR3 spans 13 residues. The CDR3 sequence is CASSIRGADTQYF. For the CDR3, the DNA is TGTGCCAGCAGTATAAGGGGGGCAGATACGCAGTATTTT.

The rearrangement joins TRBV6-5 to TRBJ1-2, with D perhaps matching TRBD1 (5 bases). The CDR3 is made up of 14 amino acids. CDR1 and CDR2 (germline): MNHEY, SVGAGI. V gave up 8 bases and J gave up 0 bases, with 13 bases separating them. The CDR3 DNA follows: TGTGCCAGCTGGTTTGGACAAACTAACTATGGCTACACCTTC. As protein: CASWFGQTNYGYTF.

The chain combines TRBV28 with TRBJ1-1, with D possibly TRBD1 on 5 matching bases. This CDR3 comprises 14 residues. V was shortened by 6 bases and J by 2 bases, with 13 bases between the two germline ends. CDR1 is MDHEN, CDR2 SYDVKM, per germline. For the CDR3, the DNA is TGTGCCAGCAGCTTGACAGAGAGAAACACTGAAGCTTTCTTT. Its translation: CASSLTERNTEAFF.

The V gene is TRBV29-1, the J gene TRBJ1-2, with 10 bases that match TRBD1. Germline V gives CDR1 SQVTM, CDR2 ANQGSEA. CDR3 length equals 12 residues. With V trimmed by 4 bases and J by 5 bases, 1 base remained unmatched. As DNA, the CDR3 is TGCAGCGTTGTGGACAGGGGGTATGGCTACACCTTC. Its translation is CSVVDRGYGYTF.

A few counts support this clone. The CDR3 nucleotides read TGTGCCAGCAGCTTAAACGGACCCTACGAGCAGTACTTC. Translating it yields CASSLNGPYEQYF. V usage is TRBV7-9 and J usage is TRBJ2-7, with D unclear. Looked up from germline, CDR1 is SEHNR and CDR2 is FQNEAQ (reference sequence). V was shortened by 2 bases and J by 2 bases, with 7 bases between the two germline ends. CDR3 size: 13 residues.

V gene TRBV6-6 combines with J gene TRBJ1-2; weak D call: TRBD1 (5 bases). This CDR3 comprises 10 residues. V was clipped by 6 bases and J by 8 bases, with 7 bases between them. In germline, CDR1 is MNHNY, CDR2 SVGAGI (reference sequence). The CDR3 loop reads CASSGGGYTF. As DNA, the CDR3 is TGTGCCAGCAGCGGGGGGGGCTACACCTTC.

V usage is TRBV30 and J usage is TRBJ2-2; D possibly uses TRBD1 or TRBD2 (6 bases each). Trimming took off 5 bases at V and 7 bases at J, with 17 bases between the two ends. The CDR3 runs to 14 residues. Germline-derived CDR1 and CDR2 are GTSNPN and SVGIG (reference sequence). CDR3 coding DNA: TGTGCCTGGTCCTCCGGGGGCGCGGGCGGGGAGCTGTTTTTT. Amino acid sequence: CAWSSGGAGGELFF.

This clone was recorded once. The chain carries TRBV7-9 and TRBJ1-2; 10 bases map to TRBD1. The germline V gene encodes CDR1 SEHNR and CDR2 FQNEAQ (reference sequence). J lost 8 bases, V lost 6 bases, and 9 bases had no gene match. The CDR3 loop spans 14 amino acids. Written as DNA, the CDR3 is TGTGCCAGCAGTTTAACCGGGACAGGGGACGGCTACACCTTC. Translating it yields CASSLTGTGDGYTF. The variable domain in full, completed from reference TRBV7-9 and TRBJ1-2, reads DTGVSQNPRHKITKRGQNVTFRCDPISEHNRLYWYRQTLGQGPEFLTYFQNEAQLEKSRLLSDRFSAERPKGSFSTLEIQRTEQGDSAMYLCASSLTGTGDGYTFGSGTRLTVV.

The chain couples TRBV27 to TRBJ2-7; maybe TRBD1 (6 bases). This CDR3 has 14 amino acids. V was trimmed by 0 bases and J by 2 bases, leaving 8 bases between them. The germline V gene encodes CDR1 MNHEY and CDR2 SMNVEV (reference sequence). The CDR3 region has the DNA TGTGCCAGCAGTTTATCGAAGGGGGCCTACGAGCAGTACTTC. It specifies CASSLSKGAYEQYF.